This T cell receptor beta chain was obtained from a study of cytomegalovirus exposure and HLA in healthy donors. Study-wide context: T cells numbering about 179 million yielded 100 million to 120 million unique TCR beta sequences in an earlier analysis.

Primers: 60 Vbeta forward and 13 Jbeta reverse. Profiled with immunoSEQ multiplex PCR; TCRdb holds only in-frame clones, not every one. The sample includes some 130,000 clones, 70% to 80% of them seen just once. Study-wide results and caveats: Many donors shared some public TCRs, even though most TCR sequences were rare. The authors later found HLA-associated TCR beta chains more clonally expanded than equally common others.

The CDR3 runs to 15 residues. V dropped 0 bases and J dropped 8 bases, with 15 bases sitting between them. Germline CDR1 and CDR2: SGHDT and YYEEEE. As for this clone: Its antigen is undetermined.

V gene TRBV5-6 combines with J gene TRBJ1-5; D remains unclear. Sample: PBMCs. The TCR sequence derives from a female donor in good health and CMV-seronegative. The CDR3 sequence is CASSLAGRGWEPQHF. The CDR3 nucleotides read TGTGCCAGCAGCTTGGCCGGTCGGGGTTGGGAGCCCCAGCATTTT.